This T cell receptor beta chain emerged from a study of CD8 T cells in Susac syndrome. Study details: Clinically active disease was present in six of the sequenced Susac syndrome patients. Eight or nine of these patients were in remission.

Study-wide results and caveats: CD8+ clonal expansion in Susac was maximal in TEMRA cells and in active patients.

Notes on this clonotype: Its antigen is not known.

TEMRA cells were FACS-enriched, and CD8+ and CD4+ T cells were isolated negatively. Random hexamers were used to reverse transcribe an amount of about 0.45 to 1 ug RNA. TCR beta CDR3 was amplified by immunoSEQ covering 54 Vbeta and 13 Jbeta. TCRdb passed the immunoSEQ multiplex PCR reads through MiXCR, listing each CDR3 protein once. In the table there are approximately 190,000 distinct CDR3 sequences, roughly 94% of which are singletons. Material for sequencing was CD8+ T cells from PBMCs. The source of this sequence is a human donor with Susac syndrome.

CDR3 in DNA: TGTGCCAGCAGCCAAGATAAATCCAGGAAGCCCCACAATGAGCAGTTCTTC. Translation: CASSQDKSRKPHNEQFF. The rearrangement uses TRBV3-1 and TRBJ2-1; D unclear. Germline CDR1 and CDR2: LGHDT and YNNKEL (reference sequence). The CDR3 covers 17 residues. With 0 bases removed from V and 5 bases from J, the gap between germline ends came to 17 bases.